A single sample is the source of the 27 T cell receptor beta chains below, sequenced in a study of T cell changes during pregnancy in multiple sclerosis. Clones were sequenced by immunoSEQ multiplex PCR, and TCRdb holds only the in-frame ones, with some missing. The repertoire has some 62,000 clones, about 90% of them found once; the top ten carry roughly 2.7%. Material: peripheral blood, obtained in the second trimester of pregnancy. Receptors originate from a female donor in good health, enrolled as a control in a pregnancy study.

This sequence joins TRBV28 and TRBJ1-1; tentatively, D is TRBD1 (5 bases). The CDR3 totals 14 residues. Looked up from germline, CDR1 is MDHEN and CDR2 is SYDVKM. Trimming left V 6 bases short and J 8 bases short, with 19 bases between. The CDR3 loop is CASSSGGVGKEAFF. The DNA of the CDR3 is TGTGCCAGCAGCTCCGGGGGGGTGGGGAAGGAAGCTTTCTTT.

The chain recombines TRBV13 with TRBJ2-1, with D possibly being TRBD1 (5 bases). V shed 1 base and J shed 5 bases, with 9 bases lying between them. CDR1 and CDR2 from the germline V gene are PRHDT and FYEKMQ (reference sequence). The CDR3 loop spans 14 amino acids. The CDR3 DNA reads as TGTGCCAGCAGCTTAGCACAGGTTAACAATGAGCAGTTCTTC. Translating it yields CASSLAQVNNEQFF.

CDR3 nucleotide sequence: TGTGCCAGCAGCTTAGAAGGTCGGGGTCGAGAGACCCAGTACTTC. It encodes CASSLEGRGRETQYF. This rearrangement joins TRBV11-2 to TRBJ2-5, with TRBD2 as a possible D gene (5 bases). CDR1 is SGHAT, CDR2 FQNNGV, per germline. The CDR3 covers 15 residues. Trimming took 0 bases from V and 4 from J, leaving 12 bases between them.

There are a few counts of this clone. In DNA, the CDR3 is TGTGCCAGCAGGACTATGGCCGGGACTGAAGCTTTCTTT. Protein: CASRTMAGTEAFF. The chain joins TRBV2 to TRBJ1-1; D is unresolved. CDR3 length: 13 residues. Germline lookup yields CDR1 SNHLY and CDR2 FYNNEI. Trimming shortened V by 6 bases and J by 5 bases, and 13 bases separated the two germline ends.

This chain connects TRBV2 to TRBJ2-7; 8 bases agree with TRBD1. Per germline, CDR1 SNHLY and CDR2 FYNNEI. J was trimmed by 6 bases and V by 6 bases; bases with no gene match: 10. This CDR3 has 14 residues. This CDR3 reads CASRTGTGSVEQYF. The CDR3 DNA reads as TGTGCCAGCAGAACCGGGACAGGTTCCGTCGAGCAGTACTTC.

This chain links TRBV29-1 with TRBJ1-1, with D uncertain. Germline CDR1 SQVTM, CDR2 ANQGSEA. V was shortened by 4 bases and J by 4 bases, with 13 bases between the two germline ends. This CDR3 contains 13 residues. The CDR3 DNA is TGCAGCGTTGCCCATGGAGTGGGCACTGAAGCTTTCTTT. It translates to CSVAHGVGTEAFF.

The V call is TRBV7-3, the J call TRBJ2-6, with a weak D call TRBD1 (6 bases). Germline V gene sequence: CDR1 SGHTA, CDR2 FQGTGA. CDR3 length: 14 amino acids. Between the trimmed V and J ends, which lost 8 bases and 2 bases, there was a span of 10 bases. This CDR3 reads CASGQFPGANVLTF. CDR3 nucleotides: TGTGCCAGCGGACAGTTTCCTGGGGCCAACGTCCTGACTTTC.

The chain recombines TRBV5-1 with TRBJ2-5; 8 nucleotides align to TRBD2. Trimming cost V 3 bases and J 4 bases; bases outside gene matches: 5. Germline V gene data show CDR1 as SGHRS and CDR2 as YFSETQ. The CDR3 is 14 residues long. The CDR3 reads CASSWGLDGETQYF. In nucleotides, the CDR3 is TGCGCCAGCAGCTGGGGACTAGACGGAGAGACCCAGTACTTC.

V gene TRBV5-4 combines with J gene TRBJ1-6, with 7 bases fitting TRBD1. The length of the CDR3 is 15 residues. V was pared by 4 bases and J by 5 bases, with 6 bases of the junction left unmatched. Germline loops: CDR1 SGHNT, CDR2 YYREEE (reference sequence). CDR3 DNA: TGTGCCAGCAGCCAAGGGGGGACAGATAATTCACCCCTCCACTTT. Protein: CASSQGGTDNSPLHF.

The V call is TRBV6-4, the J call TRBJ1-1, with TRBD1 matching 8 bases. After removal of 3 bases from V and 11 bases from J, the junction contained 8 bases not matched to a gene. Germline lookup yields CDR1 MRHNA and CDR2 SNTAGT. This CDR3 is built from 13 residues. The chain's CDR3 is CASSDSRQGRAFF. In nucleotides, the CDR3 is TGTGCCAGCAGTGATTCGAGACAGGGGAGGGCTTTCTTT.

The V and J genes are TRBV18 and TRBJ2-7; TRBD2 aligns across 7 bases. CDR3 length: 14 amino acids. J gave up 2 bases and V 3 bases, and 4 bases lay outside the gene matches. CDR1 is KGHSH and CDR2 is LQKENI in the germline V gene. The CDR3 here is CASSPSSGPYEQYF. CDR3 nucleotides: TGTGCCAGCTCACCCTCTAGCGGCCCCTACGAGCAGTACTTC. The full variable domain, with the rest looked up from reference TRBV18 and TRBJ2-7, is NAGVMQNPRHLVRRRGQEARLRCSPMKGHSHVYWYRQLPEEGLKFMVYLQKENIIDESGMPKERFSAEFPKEGPSILRIQQVVRGDSAAYFCASSPSSGPYEQYFGPGTRLTVT.

This CDR3 reads CASSLLNRLASPYEQYF. CDR3 in DNA: TGTGCCAGCAGCTTGCTGAATCGACTAGCGAGCCCCTACGAGCAGTACTTC. V and J are TRBV5-6 and TRBJ2-7, with 8 bases that match TRBD2. V lost 1 base, J lost 2 bases, and 11 bases stayed unmatched. The CDR3 has 17 residues. In germline, CDR1 is SGHDT, CDR2 YYEEEE.

The gene calls are TRBV5-1 and TRBJ2-2, with TRBD2 matching 10 bases. With V trimmed by 2 bases and J by 10 bases, 11 bases remained unmatched. Germline lookup yields CDR1 SGHRS and CDR2 YFSETQ. The CDR3 spans 16 residues. The CDR3 sequence: CASSFIPASGGLELFF. The CDR3 nucleotides read TGCGCCAGCAGCTTTATACCCGCTAGCGGGGGCTTGGAGCTGTTTTTT.

This clone has a handful of counts. This chain links TRBV6-5 with TRBJ1-6; D is possibly TRBD1 (5 bases). Germline V gives CDR1 MNHEY, CDR2 SVGAGI. V lost 0 bases and J 9 bases, leaving 12 bases between the germline ends. The CDR3 covers 15 residues. CDR3 DNA: TGTGCCAGCAGTTACTCGCTAGGGGCTGGTTCACCCCTCCACTTT. This encodes CASSYSLGAGSPLHF.

CDR3 residues: CASRQQGNEKLFF. The CDR3 DNA reads as TGTGCCAGCAGGCAACAGGGTAATGAAAAACTGTTTTTT. J is TRBJ1-4 and V is TRBV28; possible D gene TRBD1, 6 bases. The CDR3 contains 13 residues. Germline V lookup: CDR1 MDHEN, CDR2 SYDVKM. V lost 6 bases, J lost 4 bases, and 9 bases lay in between. Combining the CDR3 with reference TRBV28 and TRBJ1-4 gives the whole variable domain DVKVTQSSRYLVKRTGEKVFLECVQDMDHENMFWYRQDPGLGLRLIYFSYDVKMKEKGDIPEGYSVSREKKERFSLILESASTNQTSMYLCASRQQGNEKLFFGSGTQLSVL.

This sequence joins TRBV9 and TRBJ1-1; weak D call: TRBD1 (5 bases). CDR1 is SGDLS and CDR2 is YYNGEE in the germline V gene. Trimming took off 3 bases at V and 11 bases at J, with 20 bases between the two ends. The CDR3 length is 14 residues. This chain's CDR3 is CASSGGTTSRGAFF. The CDR3 DNA follows: TGTGCCAGCAGCGGAGGGACGACGTCGCGGGGGGCTTTCTTT.

This chain's CDR3 is CASSPTGISGNTIYF. DNA of the CDR3: TGTGCCAGCAGCCCGACAGGGATCTCTGGAAACACCATATATTTT. The rearrangement joins TRBV11-2 to TRBJ1-3, with 7 nucleotides matching TRBD1. The CDR3 covers 15 residues. The V segment lost 5 bases and the J segment 0 bases; nucleotides outside the gene matches: 4. Germline V lookup: CDR1 SGHAT, CDR2 FQNNGV.

This sequence joins TRBV19 and TRBJ1-5; TRBD1 aligns across 9 bases. The V and J ends lost 8 bases and 4 bases, in that order; junction bases with no gene match: 6. Germline V gene data show CDR1 as LNHDA and CDR2 as SQIVND (reference sequence). The CDR3 length is 14 residues. The DNA for the CDR3 is TGTGCCAGTTCGGACAGGGGCGGAAATCAGCCCCAGCATTTT. Residues: CASSDRGGNQPQHF.

This clone was observed once. The CDR3 is CASSERAYEQYF. Here the CDR3 DNA reads TGTGCCAGCAGTGAAAGAGCTTACGAGCAGTACTTC. The chain combines TRBV6-1 with TRBJ2-7, with no clear D. V was clipped by 2 bases and J by 4 bases, with 6 bases between them. CDR1 is MNHNS, CDR2 SASEGT, per germline. The CDR3 is 12 residues long.

This clone was counted once. One junction end disagrees with the germline gene, perhaps due to a read error. The CDR3 region has the DNA TGCAGCGTCGAAGGAACCTACGAGCAGTACTTC. Translation: CSVEGTYEQYF. This rearrangement joins TRBV29-1 to TRBJ2-5; D not resolved. TRBJ2-7 explains the end of the DNA better; the J call may be wrong. Germline CDR1 is SQVTM and CDR2 is ANQGSEA. The CDR3 has 11 residues.

This clone was detected once. The CDR3 loop is CASSLDRSYGYTF. CDR3 nucleotides: TGTGCCAGCAGCTTGGACAGGAGCTATGGCTACACCTTC. The V call is TRBV5-4, the J call TRBJ1-2, with a tentative D call TRBD1 (5 bases). CDR1 SGHNT and CDR2 YYREEE come from the germline V gene (reference sequence). V lost 0 bases and J lost 4, with 7 bases in between. The CDR3 covers 13 residues.

The J gene is TRBJ1-3, the V gene TRBV6-5; possible D gene TRBD1, 6 bases. V shed 3 bases and J shed 4 bases, with 13 bases lying between them. The CDR3 is 15 residues long. Germline CDR1 MNHEY, CDR2 SVGAGI. CDR3 nucleotide sequence: TGTGCCAGCAGTTATTCTGGGGGCGGCGGAAACACCATATATTTT. Translation: CASSYSGGGGNTIYF.

This chain connects TRBV19 to TRBJ1-4, with D maybe TRBD1 (5 bases). V was pared by 9 bases and J by 3 bases, with 11 bases between. The CDR3 runs 13 residues. CDR1 is LNHDA, CDR2 SQIVND, per germline (reference sequence). The CDR3 region is CASGSGANEKLFF. In nucleotides, the CDR3 is TGTGCCAGCGGTTCGGGGGCTAATGAAAAACTGTTTTTT.

The CDR3 DNA reads as TGTGCCAGCTCACCAGCTAGTACAGGCTATGGCTACACCTTC. Translating gives CASSPASTGYGYTF. The chain has TRBV18 and TRBJ1-2; D perhaps matches TRBD1 (5 bases). Germline V gene lookup returns CDR1 KGHSH and CDR2 LQKENI. V was pared by 2 bases and J by 4 bases, with 11 bases between. The CDR3 is 14 residues long.

The rearrangement links TRBV7-2 to TRBJ1-2, with D uncertain. Germline assignment: CDR1 SGHTA and CDR2 FQGNSA. V was pared by 1 base and J by 0 bases, with 9 bases between. This CDR3 is 15 amino acids long. Here the CDR3 reads CASSLGSHTNYGYTF. The CDR3 coding sequence is TGTGCCAGCAGCTTAGGGAGTCATACTAACTATGGCTACACCTTC.

V is TRBV30 and J is TRBJ2-7, with 10 nucleotides matching TRBD2. V dropped 2 bases and J dropped 6; count of bases not matched to a gene: 10. Germline CDR1 is GTSNPN and CDR2 is SVGIG (reference sequence). The CDR3 length is 15 residues. The CDR3 nucleotides read TGTGCCTGGAGTAGGAAGGGTCTAGCGGGAGTCGAGCAGTACTTC. This encodes CAWSRKGLAGVEQYF. The entire variable domain, with the rest obtained from reference TRBV30 and TRBJ2-7, is as follows: SQTIHQWPATLVQPVGSPLSLECTVEGTSNPNLYWYRQAAGRGLQLLFYSVGIGQISSEVPQNLSASRPQDRQFILSSKKLLLSDSGFYLCAWSRKGLAGVEQYFGPGTRLTVT.

The V gene is TRBV7-3, the J gene TRBJ1-1, with D possibly being TRBD1 (5 bases). This CDR3 contains 14 residues. In germline, CDR1 is SGHTA, CDR2 FQGTGA. Trimming took 4 bases from V and 3 from J, leaving 12 bases between them. The CDR3 coding sequence is TGTGCCAGCAGCTCGACCAGGGCGGACACTGAAGCTTTCTTT. This translates into CASSSTRADTEAFF.